This T cell receptor beta chain was obtained from a study of blood T cell repertoires in COVID-19. A single count supports this clone. Authors' processing steps: Scientists estimated how many nucleated cells there were by amplifying reference gene primers. Produced via immunoSEQ multiplex PCR; TCRdb's table is partial and in-frame only. For V, J and clone size, that table is used; D and trimming come from the DNA. The table includes about 160,000 clones, roughly 90% detected once. The study recruited people aged 18 to 89 years across about two dozen US areas. Donors were grouped by their self-reported clinical history. What the recovered Cohort 3 donors had was two negative PCRs, clearance, or symptom resolution. V lost 5 bases to trimming and J lost 1 base; unmatched junction nucleotides: 3. CDR1 and CDR2 (germline): MNHEY, SVGAGI. This CDR3 spans 14 amino acids.

The gene calls are TRBV6-5 and TRBJ2-5; 8 bases are shared with TRBD1. The sequencing input was PBMCs or T cells enriched from blood (not recorded which). The TCR comes from a woman aged 45 to 65 who had recovered from COVID-19. The DNA of the CDR3 is TGTGCCAGCAGTACGACAGGGGCCCAAGAGACCCAGTACTTC. Translating gives CASSTTGAQETQYF.